In its sample, the clone carrying this TCR beta chain was seen a few times. Its antigen is currently unknown. The data stem from a study of T-cell reconstitution after alpha-beta-depleted transplantation in children. Study-level findings and limits: Reportedly, only several hundred clones from non-depleted graft cells drove alpha-beta T-cell counts at about two months. By one year post-transplant, T-cell counts and diversity largely arose from T cells that were newly produced. From surviving recipient T cells and thymic progenitors came the high day-60 TCRbeta diversity observed in some patients.

As it was prepared, the TCRbeta library received unique molecular identifiers. A single record per CDR3 protein comes from TCRdb applying MiXCR to the PCR reads. The sample contains about 200,000 distinct CDR3 sequences, approximately 8.4% of which appear only once. V was clipped by 3 bases and J by 8 bases, with 11 bases between them. CDR1 GTSNPN and CDR2 SVGIG come from the germline V gene (reference sequence). CDR3 length: 12 residues. The rearrangement joins TRBV30 to TRBJ2-1; D may be TRBD1 or TRBD2 (6 bases each). The receptor's source is a male patient between 2 and 9 years old who had a stem cell transplant for acute myeloid leukemia, so the T cells may come from the graft donor. Material: PBMCs, mostly from graft donor cells, obtained 360 days after TCRalphabeta/CD19-depleted stem cell transplant. The CDR3 protein is CAWRGAGYEQFF. The CDR3 nucleotides read TGTGCCTGGAGGGGGGCGGGGTATGAGCAGTTCTTC.